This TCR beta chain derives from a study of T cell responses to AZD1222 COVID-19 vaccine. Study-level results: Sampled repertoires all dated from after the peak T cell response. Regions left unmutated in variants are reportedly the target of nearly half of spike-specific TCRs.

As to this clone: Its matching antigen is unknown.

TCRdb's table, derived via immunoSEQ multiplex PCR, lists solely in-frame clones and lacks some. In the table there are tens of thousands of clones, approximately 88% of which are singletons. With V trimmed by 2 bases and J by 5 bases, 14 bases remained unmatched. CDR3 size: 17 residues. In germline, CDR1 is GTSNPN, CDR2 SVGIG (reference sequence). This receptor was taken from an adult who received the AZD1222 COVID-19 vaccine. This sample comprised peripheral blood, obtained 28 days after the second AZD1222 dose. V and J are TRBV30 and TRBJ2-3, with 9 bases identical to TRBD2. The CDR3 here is CAWSSPSLAGKIDTQYF. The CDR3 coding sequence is TGTGCCTGGAGTTCCCCCTCCCTAGCGGGAAAAATAGATACGCAGTATTTT.